The following is a T cell receptor beta chain sequence with its context. Its antigen is unknown. The CDR3 goes on 3 residues after the read ends, and that part is filled in from the germline J gene. This entry belongs to a study of T cells in women clearing cervical HPV infection (dated by TCRdb to 2016 to 2019). Background for the entire study: The cases were about 27 women with histologically confirmed HPV16-related CIN3 or worse, and 2 of these cases were invasive cancers. The 25 controls were women who cleared a single incident HPV16 infection within 12 months without developing precancer or cancer. Case blood was taken at the visit when the lesion was first identified, whereas control blood was taken when infection was no longer detected. For cases, a median interval of approximately 140 days, with an interquartile range of about 85 to 200 days, was observed between lesion detection and blood sampling. Because only a few women had HLA typing data, the possibility that HLA type acted as a confounder could not be ruled out. This exploratory proof-of-principle case-control study, nested within the Guanacaste HPV Natural History Study in Costa Rica, compared TCR repertoires among women with different cervical HPV16 outcomes. Cases were matched to controls by age within five years and by the year the sample was collected. Cases had a median age of about 34 years and controls had a median age of around 41, with no significant differences in baseline characteristics. The parent cohort enrolled around 9,800 women aged 18 or older in Guanacaste, Costa Rica, during about 1992 to 1995 and followed them for more than 6 years. Five blinded duplicates per group were added as quality controls, so that around 60 samples were obtained: about 50 participants and some 10 replicates.

Overall study outcomes, separate from this receptor: Lower TRBV6-7 relative abundance was observed in cases than in controls (approximately 0.1% versus 0.16%; Bonferroni P = 0.0008). CIN3+ cases had significantly higher TCR repertoire richness than controls across sequencing depths, but evenness did not differ between the groups. By combining richness with V gene abundances, random forest classifiers separated cases from controls with an estimated AUC of around 0.8. Because T-cell numbers per sample were unknown, differences in richness could reflect varying T-cell content rather than repertoire biology. Whether associations preceded infection or resulted from infection could not be shown with the cross-sectional design, and effector/memory subsets and HPV-specific T cells were not isolated.

The CDR3 covers 12 residues, taking in both the cysteine and the phenylalanine. The DNA covers only part of the CDR3, 27 bases in frame from base 1. Looking up the germline V gene yields CDR1 MDHEN and CDR2 SYDVKM. V was cut back by 6 bases and J by 4 bases, leaving a gap of 9 bases between them. Every participant had a single incident cervical HPV16 infection, and women with prevalent HPV16 infections were excluded. Cervical HPV DNA was detected by MY09/MY11 PCR and genotyped by dot-blot hybridization. About 15 mL of heparinized blood were centrifuged, and the buffy coat was split into aliquots, frozen at -30 degrees C, and then kept at -80 degrees C. QIAGEN kits were used to extract genomic DNA from buffy coat specimens. Using the immunoSEQ assay, multiplex PCR amplified TCR beta CDR3 regions from an average of approximately 1,200 ng of genomic DNA per sample. The assay corrected primer bias using a complete synthetic TCR repertoire to establish an amplification baseline. The amplicons were sequenced on the Illumina platform. The paper's processing steps were these. Sequence errors were corrected by clustering with frequency ratios and a modified nearest-neighbor algorithm, and the sequences were then analyzed in the immunoSEQ Analyzer using IMGT gene definitions. At each rarefaction depth, TCR richness and evenness were averaged over 20 rarefaction repeats, and samples with fewer sequences than the depth were excluded. Wilcoxon rank sum tests with FDR correction were used to compare V, D and J gene relative abundances between the groups. In the blinded duplicates, the intraclass correlation was just under 97% for TCR richness and averaged about 76% across 60 to 70 gene segments. Not all clones reach the TCRdb copy of this immuneACCESS table, which keeps in-frame sequences only. Checked studies attribute under half of the gap to unresolved V genes and leave the rest unexplained. V and J calls plus clone size are reproduced from that table; the DNA served to infer D and trimming. The record for this sample contains tens of thousands of clones. Of the sample, roughly 1.6% is held by the ten largest clones.

The sequence was obtained from a woman between 18 and 75 years old with a cervical HPV16 infection that either progressed to CIN3+ or cleared (not recorded which). The sequence is built from TRBV28 and TRBJ1-2, with no reliable assignment of the D segment. The sequencing sample was made of blood buffy coat. The DNA read from the CDR3 is TGTGCCAGCAGCCGCGGTACCTATGGC. This gives the protein CASSRGTYG. The complete CDR3 reads CASSRGTYGYTF.